This entry concerns a single TCR beta chain. Researchers ran the PCR with 60 Vbeta and 13 Jbeta primers. Using immunoSEQ multiplex PCR, the repertoire was profiled, and TCRdb retains in-frame clones only, with some absent. The repertoire holds 90,000 to 140,000 clones, with roughly three quarters as singletons. This entry comes from a study of cytomegalovirus exposure and HLA in healthy donors. The CDR3 runs to 15 residues. The V gene's germline CDR1 is SGHNT and CDR2 YENEEA. Trimming cost V 0 bases and J 5 bases, with 14 bases left between them. Sequencing was carried out using PBMCs. The clonotype originates from a male donor in good health and CMV-seronegative. This chain connects TRBV11-3 to TRBJ2-7, with a weak D call TRBD2 (5 bases). The CDR3, as DNA: TGTGCCAGCAGCTTAGATGGGCTAGCTAACAACGAGCAGTACTTC. This translates into CASSLDGLANNEQYF.